A single sample gave rise to the 29 T cell receptor delta chains below, sequenced in a study of gamma-delta chains in newborns, infants, children. TCRdb re-called clones from the reads using CATT. This repertoire shows about 4,000 delta-chain clones, 44% found once; its top ten account for less than 10%. The sample consisted of blood, taken at week 6. All receptors derive from a child who was a newborn, infant or young child, either healthy, febrile or measles-vaccinated (not recorded which).

J is TRDJ1 and V is TRDV1, with 7 bases aligning to TRDD2. Germline CDR1 reads TSWWSYY; CDR2 reads QGS. CDR3 size: 20 residues. V dropped 3 bases and J dropped 3; count of bases not matched to a gene: 22. The CDR3 DNA sequence: TGTGCTCTTGGGGACAATTCCTACAGTAAAGGCGCGGAGGGGCCCGATAAACTCATCTTT. This encodes CALGDNSYSKGAEGPDKLIF.

This clone was found a few times. The V and J genes are TRDV2 and TRDJ3, with TRDD3 matching over 9 bases. The germline CDR1 and CDR2 sequences are GEAIGNYY and EKD. This CDR3 region has 20 residues. After removal of 3 bases from V and 0 bases from J, the junction contained 11 bases not matched to a gene. The CDR3 spells CACDLLGDKGSSWDTRQMFF. The CDR3 DNA sequence: TGTGCCTGTGACCTCTTGGGGGATAAGGGGAGCTCCTGGGACACCCGACAGATGTTTTTC.

In regard to this clone: Just one base apart from a much larger clone, this may be a read error. The chain couples TRDV2 to TRDJ3; 8 bases are shared with TRDD3. In germline, CDR1 is GEAIGNYY, CDR2 EKD. CDR3 size: 17 residues. The CDR3 reads CACDTVGDGVDTRLMFF. CDR3 nucleotides: TGTGCCTGTGACACCGTGGGGGATGGAGTGGACACCCGACTGATGTTTTTC.

This chain links TRDV3 with TRDJ1; 10 nucleotides agree with TRDD3. The CDR3 is 22 amino acids. V was pared by 5 bases and J by 0 bases, with 30 bases of the junction left unmatched. Germline CDR1 and CDR2: TVYSNPD and GDNSRS (reference sequence). DNA for the CDR3: TGTGCCCTTACATCTCTCCCCCGTACTGGGGGATCCTTAGGGCCCTACACCGATAAACTCATCTTT. This codes for CALTSLPRTGGSLGPYTDKLIF. Complete variable domain (other parts from reference TRDV3 and TRDJ1): CDKVTQSSPDQTVASGSEVVLLCTYDTVYSNPDLFWYRIRPDYSFQFVFYGDNSRSEGADFTQGRFSVKHILTQKAFHLVISPVRTEDSATYYCALTSLPRTGGSLGPYTDKLIFGKGTRVTVEP.

This clone was seen a handful of times. The J gene is TRDJ1, the V gene TRDV1; TRDD3 aligns across 9 bases. Trimming at V came to 2 bases and at J to 1 base, leaving 11 bases not matched to a gene. Germline CDR1 is TSWWSYY and CDR2 is QGS. The CDR3 has 18 amino acids. The CDR3 spells CALGELRRGILGTDKLIF. The CDR3 nucleotides read TGTGCTCTTGGGGAATTGCGGCGGGGGATACTAGGCACCGATAAACTCATCTTT.

To note about this clone: A much larger clone differs from this one at a single base, so this may be a read error. The rearrangement uses TRDV2 and TRDJ1; D gene ambiguous. The CDR3 has 13 amino acids. Germline V gene sequence: CDR1 GEAIGNYY, CDR2 EKD. The ends were cut back, 2 bases at V and 0 bases at J, with 6 bases in the middle. The CDR3 region has the DNA TGTGCCTGTGACATCTCGTACACCGATAAACTCATCTTT. It encodes CACDISYTDKLIF.

This clone was picked up a small number of times. The chain combines TRDV1 with TRDJ1; D may be TRDD3 (5 bases). CDR3 length equals 16 residues. CDR1 TSWWSYY and CDR2 QGS come from the germline V gene. The V end was cut by 4 bases, the J end by 0 bases, with 15 bases between. As DNA, the CDR3 is TGTGCTCTTGGGGCCCCACCGGGGGGCTACACCGATAAACTCATCTTT. Protein: CALGAPPGGYTDKLIF.

This clone was seen more than once but under ten times. This rearrangement joins TRAV29/DV5 to TRDJ1, with 7 bases identical to TRDD3. The CDR3 loop spans 21 amino acids. Germline CDR1 NSMFDY, CDR2 ISSIKDK. J lost 1 base, V lost 1 base, and 25 bases had no gene match. CDR3 DNA sequence: TGTGCAGCAAGCCAAAAATTCCCCCCACCCTACTGGGGAGTGGGCACCGATAAACTCATCTTT. This gives the protein CAASQKFPPPYWGVGTDKLIF.

This clone turned up a few times. The chain is built from TRDV1 and TRDJ1; D may be TRDD2 (6 bases). Germline-derived CDR1 and CDR2 are TSWWSYY and QGS. The CDR3 contains 13 residues. The V and J ends lost 2 bases and 6 bases respectively, with 10 bases between them. DNA for the CDR3: TGTGCTCTTGGGGAATTTCCTAAGAATAAACTCATCTTT. Its protein is CALGEFPKNKLIF.

V usage is TRDV1 and J usage is TRDJ1, with TRDD3 matching over 13 bases. V lost 0 bases, J lost 3 bases, and 22 bases stayed unmatched. CDR1 is TSWWSYY and CDR2 is QGS in the germline V gene. The CDR3 has 23 residues. CDR3 DNA: TGTGCTCTTGGGGAACTGCTCCCACCCCTTTACTGGGGGATACGCTCCAACGCCGATAAACTCATCTTT. Translating gives CALGELLPPLYWGIRSNADKLIF.

This clone was seen a handful of times. The V call is TRDV2, the J call TRDJ1; 11 bases map to TRDD3. V lost 3 bases to trimming and J lost 0 bases; unmatched junction nucleotides: 20. The CDR3 is made up of 21 amino acids. The germline V gene encodes CDR1 GEAIGNYY and CDR2 EKD. CDR3 region: CACDAVPASNYWGINTDKLIF. DNA for the CDR3: TGTGCCTGTGACGCCGTCCCCGCTTCAAACTACTGGGGGATAAACACCGATAAACTCATCTTT.

This clone was seen only a few times. The V call is TRDV2, the J call TRDJ3; 10 bases match TRDD3. The CDR3 covers 22 residues. J was trimmed by 0 bases and V by 0 bases; bases with no gene match: 13. CDR1 and CDR2 from the germline V gene are GEAIGNYY and EKD. In DNA, the CDR3 is TGTGCCTGTGACACCGTCAGACTGGGGGATCGAAAGAGCTCCTGGGACACCCGACAGATGTTTTTC. Encoded protein: CACDTVRLGDRKSSWDTRQMFF.

This chain uses TRDV1 with TRDJ1, with 11 bases that match TRDD3. This CDR3 is built from 20 residues. V was pared by 4 bases and J by 3 bases, with 19 bases of the junction left unmatched. Per germline, CDR1 TSWWSYY and CDR2 QGS. The CDR3 region is CALGAPFLYWGIEGSDKLIF. Here the CDR3 DNA reads TGTGCTCTTGGGGCCCCTTTCCTTTACTGGGGGATAGAGGGATCCGATAAACTCATCTTT.

Concerning this clone: The junction departs from the called germline gene at one end, perhaps through a read error. The chain joins TRDV1 to TRDJ1; 8 nucleotides agree with TRDD3. Germline V gene sequence: CDR1 TSWWSYY, CDR2 QGS. This CDR3 has 17 residues. The CDR3 nucleotides are TGTGCTCTTGGGAACGGAACTGGGGGGGTGTACACCGATAAGCTCATCTTT. Protein sequence: CALGNGTGGVYTDKLIF.

By share of the sample, this clone is large (0.1 to 1%). Written as DNA, the CDR3 is TGTGCCTGTGACATACTGGGGGACCCGTACACCGATAAACTCATCTTT. Its translation is CACDILGDPYTDKLIF. The rearrangement links TRDV2 to TRDJ1, with TRDD3 matching 9 bases. The CDR3 extends over 16 amino acids. Germline V lookup: CDR1 GEAIGNYY, CDR2 EKD. V dropped 2 bases and J dropped 0; count of bases not matched to a gene: 6.

Remarks on this clone: A read error may explain this, as a much larger clone is one base away. The chain is built from TRDV2 and TRDJ3; 11 bases agree with TRDD3. The CDR3 totals 17 residues. CDR1 and CDR2 from the germline V gene are GEAIGNYY and EKD. The CDR3 loop reads CARDSTGGYWDTRQMFF. The DNA of the CDR3 is TGTGCCCGTGACAGTACTGGGGGATACTGGGACACCCGACAGATGTTTTTC.

This clone was seen a single time. This sequence may be a read error, since a much larger clone differs from it by one base. This chain joins TRDV2 and TRDJ1; TRDD3 matches 9 bases. The CDR3 has 16 residues. Germline V gene data show CDR1 as GEAIGNYY and CDR2 as EKD. The CDR3, as DNA: TGTGCCTGTTGGCAATTACTGGGGGAGTACACCGATAGACTCATCTTT. Amino acid sequence: CACWQLLGEYTDRLIF.

This rearrangement joins TRDV2 to TRDJ3; D ambiguous. Trimming shortened V by 3 bases and J by 1 base, and 18 bases separated the two germline ends. The length of the CDR3 is 19 residues. Germline V gene sequence: CDR1 GEAIGNYY, CDR2 EKD. The CDR3 coding sequence is TGTGCCTGTGACTCCGTCTCCTGGAGGTCGTCCTGGGACACCCGACAGATGTTTTTC. It encodes CACDSVSWRSSWDTRQMFF.

The chain links TRDV1 to TRDJ1, with 9 bases that match TRDD3. There are 13 residues in the CDR3. J gave up 10 bases and V 4 bases, and 7 bases lay outside the gene matches. The germline V gene encodes CDR1 TSWWSYY and CDR2 QGS. CDR3 nucleotide sequence: TGTGCTCTTGGGGCCCCTGGGGGATTCAGACTCATCTTT. Its translation is CALGAPGGFRLIF.

Relative to its sample, this clone is medium-sized (0.01 to 0.1%). The chain couples TRDV1 to TRDJ1, with 7 bases matching TRDD3. The junction had 25 bases not matched to a gene; V was cut back by 9 bases and J by 0 bases. Germline loops: CDR1 TSWWSYY, CDR2 QGS. The CDR3 is made up of 20 amino acids. The CDR3 spells CALDTSSGITRGPYTDKLIF. The CDR3 DNA follows: TGTGCTCTCGATACCTCCTCGGGGATAACCCGGGGCCCGTACACCGATAAACTCATCTTT.

As for this clone: A much larger clonotype is one base distant, so this may be a read error. The V call is TRDV2, the J call TRDJ1; TRDD3 agrees at 8 bases. The CDR3 covers 14 residues. Per germline, CDR1 GEAIGNYY and CDR2 EKD. The CDR3 DNA sequence: TGTGCCTGTGGCACCGTGGGGGATACCGATAAACTCATCTTT. Encoded protein: CACGTVGDTDKLIF.

This clone qualifies as large. The sample has other DNA sequences that encode this CDR3 too. This chain links TRDV2 with TRDJ2; D might be TRDD3 (5 bases). This CDR3 is 13 amino acids long. Germline V CDR1 and CDR2: GEAIGNYY, EKD. The V end lost 0 bases, the J end lost 4 bases, and 5 bases lay between the germline ends. The CDR3 is CACDTWGTAQLFF. The CDR3 bases are TGTGCCTGTGACACCTGGGGGACAGCACAACTCTTCTTT.

About this clone: A much larger clone lies one base from this, so it may be a read error. The rearrangement links TRAV29/DV5 to TRDJ1, with TRDD3 identical over 9 bases. V lost 3 bases and J lost 4; bases outside the gene matches: 13. Germline assignment: CDR1 NSMFDY and CDR2 ISSIKDK. This CDR3 spans 16 amino acids. The chain's CDR3 is CAAIAGGSLYIDKLIF. The CDR3 DNA reads TGTGCAGCAATCGCTGGGGGATCCTTGTACATCGATAAACTCATCTTT.

This clone has more than one count but fewer than ten. V usage is TRDV2 and J usage is TRDJ3, with TRDD3 matching 9 bases. CDR3 size: 20 residues. Germline lookup yields CDR1 GEAIGNYY and CDR2 EKD. J was trimmed by 0 bases and V by 2 bases; bases with no gene match: 10. CDR3 loop: CACDNRLGDLYSWDTRQMFF. As DNA, the CDR3 is TGTGCCTGTGACAACCGGCTGGGGGATCTATACTCCTGGGACACCCGACAGATGTTTTTC.

The rearrangement uses TRDV1 and TRDJ1; possible D gene TRDD3, 6 bases. Germline loops: CDR1 TSWWSYY, CDR2 QGS. The CDR3 is 14 amino acids. Trimming stripped 2 bases from V and 7 bases from J, with 14 bases between. The CDR3 reads CALGESAGLGKLIF. Here the CDR3 DNA reads TGTGCTCTTGGGGAATCGGCGGGACTGGGTAAACTCATCTTT.

The chain links TRDV2 to TRDJ1, with 10 bases lining up with TRDD3. This CDR3 is built from 18 residues. Germline lookup yields CDR1 GEAIGNYY and CDR2 EKD. The V and J ends lost 5 bases and 6 bases, in that order; junction bases with no gene match: 20. This CDR3 is CACASLPSTGGSFHKLIF. CDR3 nucleotide sequence: TGTGCCTGTGCCTCTCTGCCCAGTACTGGGGGATCGTTTCATAAACTCATCTTT.

The chain combines TRDV1 with TRDJ1; D is unclear. The germline V gene has CDR1 TSWWSYY and CDR2 QGS. The CDR3 is 13 amino acids. Trimming took 6 bases from V and 2 from J, leaving 10 bases between them. CDR3 sequence reads: CALGGHGTDKLIF. The CDR3 DNA is TGTGCTCTTGGTGGACACGGTACCGATAAACTCATCTTT.

This clone is labeled medium-sized. The CDR3 reads CACDTLTGGPSWDTRQMFF. CDR3 bases: TGTGCCTGTGACACCCTTACTGGGGGACCCTCCTGGGACACCCGACAGATGTTTTTC. The chain has TRDV2 and TRDJ3, with 9 bases that match TRDD3. V shed 0 bases, J shed 0 bases, and the junction held 5 bases outside the gene matches. Germline V gives CDR1 GEAIGNYY, CDR2 EKD. This CDR3 is 19 amino acids long.

This chain links TRDV1 with TRDJ1, with 13 bases fitting TRDD3. The ends lost 5 bases at V and 1 base at J; junction bases unmatched: 25. This CDR3 is 23 amino acids long. The germline V gene encodes CDR1 TSWWSYY and CDR2 QGS. The CDR3 coding sequence is TGTGCTCTTGGGTCCCCTTCCTACCGTATTACTGGGGGATACGCTTGCCTCACCGATAAACTCATCTTT. Its translation: CALGSPSYRITGGYACLTDKLIF.